A single sample is the source of the 5 T cell receptor beta chains below, sequenced in a study of CD8 T cells in ankylosing spondylitis. TCRdb analysed the 5' RACE reads with MiXCR anew, one entry per CDR3 protein. The table has some 150,000 distinct CDR3 sequences, about an eighth seen once; the top ten hold around 4.1%. The specimen was blood, either unsorted or a sorted T cell fraction (not recorded which). The source of these receptors is a female donor with ankylosing spondylitis or in good health (not recorded which).

This clonotype came up many times. This chain uses TRBV11-3 with TRBJ2-2; the D gene is possibly TRBD1 (6 bases). The V end lost 5 bases, the J end lost 2 bases, and 12 bases lay between the germline ends. The CDR3 loop spans 15 amino acids. The germline V gene encodes CDR1 SGHNT and CDR2 YENEEA. The DNA of the CDR3 is TGTGCCAGCAGCCTGTGGACAGCCAACACCGGGGAGCTGTTTTTT. It yields the protein CASSLWTANTGELFF.

There are many counts of this clonotype. V and J are TRBV29-1 and TRBJ2-2; 10 nucleotides match TRBD2. Germline lookup yields CDR1 SQVTM and CDR2 ANQGSEA. The CDR3 has 16 amino acids. The ends lost 4 bases at V and 1 base at J; junction bases unmatched: 6. The CDR3 loop reads CSVASSGSKNTGELFF. CDR3 nucleotide sequence: TGCAGCGTTGCTTCTAGCGGGAGTAAGAACACCGGGGAGCTGTTTTTT.

This clonotype was observed at least ten times. The chain combines TRBV20-1 with TRBJ2-7; D might be TRBD2 (6 bases). There are 14 residues in the CDR3. Germline assignment: CDR1 DFQATT and CDR2 SNEGSKA (reference sequence). The V end lost 5 bases, the J end lost 3 bases, and 17 bases lay between the germline ends. CDR3 sequence (DNA): TGCAGTGCTGGGGGGTCCGGACCCATCTACGAGCAGTACTTC. Amino acid sequence: CSAGGSGPIYEQYF.

This clonotype has ten or more counts. DNA of the CDR3: TGTGCCAGCAGTCGTACAGCGGGGTTTTCCTACGAGCAGTACTTC. Translated, it gives CASSRTAGFSYEQYF. J is TRBJ2-7 and V is TRBV9, with 7 positions matching TRBD2. Unmatched junction bases numbered 9, after V lost 5 bases and J lost 1 base. This CDR3 is 15 amino acids long. Per the germline V gene, CDR1 is SGDLS and CDR2 is YYNGEE.

This clonotype was observed many times. The rearrangement uses TRBV7-9 and TRBJ1-1; D gene ambiguous. The CDR3 is 13 residues long. V lost 4 bases and J lost 4, with 10 bases in between. CDR1 and CDR2 from the germline V gene are SEHNR and FQNEAQ (reference sequence). In DNA, the CDR3 is TGTGCCAGCAGCTATACCTCAGGCACTGAAGCTTTCTTT. Amino acid sequence: CASSYTSGTEAFF.